What follows are 27 T cell receptor beta chains derived from one specimen sequenced in a study of early T cells in non-severe SARS-CoV-2 infection. Via MiXCR, TCRdb re-called the 5' RACE reads, giving one row per CDR3 protein. The sample has 45,000 to 55,000 distinct CDR3 sequences, 6% to 7% seen once. Sequencing input: whole blood. These receptors originate from an adult who was a healthcare worker with PCR-confirmed SARS-CoV-2 infection or an uninfected control (not recorded which).

V usage is TRBV6-5 and J usage is TRBJ2-1; the D gene could be TRBD1 or TRBD2 (5 bases each). Germline CDR1 and CDR2: MNHEY and SVGAGI. Trimming took off 2 bases at V and 3 bases at J, with 11 bases between the two ends. This CDR3 contains 15 residues. Here the CDR3 reads CASSYLGDHYNEQFF. In nucleotides, the CDR3 is TGTGCCAGCAGTTACCTGGGGGACCACTACAATGAGCAGTTCTTC.

This chain links TRBV6-5 with TRBJ2-2; a possible D gene is TRBD1 (6 bases). V lost 4 bases to trimming and J lost 1 base, with 7 bases between them. Germline CDR1 reads MNHEY; CDR2 reads SVGAGI. CDR3 length equals 14 residues. CDR3 residues: CASSWTVNTGELFF. For the CDR3, the DNA is TGTGCCAGCAGTTGGACAGTGAACACCGGGGAGCTGTTTTTT.

This clonotype turned up a few times. This sequence joins TRBV20-1 and TRBJ2-1, with a weak D call TRBD2 (7 bases). Germline CDR1 DFQATT, CDR2 SNEGSKA (reference sequence). The CDR3 is made up of 15 amino acids. V was clipped by 6 bases and J by 0 bases, with 15 bases between them. The CDR3, as DNA: TGCAGTGCCCAATTAGGGGGGGTCTCCTACAATGAGCAGTTCTTC. Encoded protein: CSAQLGGVSYNEQFF.

Many counts were recorded for this clonotype. The J gene is TRBJ1-3, the V gene TRBV11-2; D gene unclear. CDR3 length equals 15 residues. Trimming shortened V by 5 bases and J by 0 bases, and 11 bases separated the two germline ends. Germline lookup yields CDR1 SGHAT and CDR2 FQNNGV. Here the CDR3 reads CASSTFRFSGNTIYF. As DNA, the CDR3 is TGTGCCAGCAGCACCTTCCGATTCTCTGGAAACACCATATATTTT. Based on the CDR3 plus reference TRBV11-2 and TRBJ1-3, the full variable domain is EAGVAQSPRYKIIEKRQSVAFWCNPISGHATLYWYQQILGQGPKLLIQFQNNGVVDDSQLPKDRFSAERLKGVDSTLKIQPAKLEDSAVYLCASSTFRFSGNTIYFGEGSWLTVV.

There are many counts of this clonotype. The V and J genes are TRBV5-4 and TRBJ1-1, with D possibly TRBD1 on 6 matching bases. This CDR3 region has 16 residues. The V end was cut by 4 bases, the J end by 5 bases, with 21 bases between. The germline CDR1 and CDR2 sequences are SGHNT and YYREEE (reference sequence). DNA of the CDR3: TGTGCCAGCAGCCCTGAGGTTGGGGGCACAGGGACTGAAGCTTTCTTT. This encodes CASSPEVGGTGTEAFF. Based on the CDR3 plus reference TRBV5-4 and TRBJ1-1, the full variable domain is ETGVTQSPTHLIKTRGQQVTLRCSSQSGHNTVSWYQQALGQGPQFIFQYYREEENGRGNFPPRFSGLQFPNYSSELNVNALELDDSALYLCASSPEVGGTGTEAFFGQGTRLTVV.

The chain is built from TRBV28 and TRBJ1-3; D is ambiguous. The CDR3 has 14 residues. Deletions cut 5 bases from V and 1 base from J, with 9 bases between. Germline CDR1 and CDR2: MDHEN and SYDVKM. The CDR3 coding sequence is TGTGCCAGCAGTATTGGACGTTCTGGAAACACCATATATTTT. This encodes CASSIGRSGNTIYF. Supplemented by reference TRBV28 and TRBJ1-3, the full variable domain reads DVKVTQSSRYLVKRTGEKVFLECVQDMDHENMFWYRQDPGLGLRLIYFSYDVKMKEKGDIPEGYSVSREKKERFSLILESASTNQTSMYLCASSIGRSGNTIYFGEGSWLTVV.

This clonotype was observed at least ten times. The chain uses TRBV20-1 and TRBJ1-1; 7 nucleotides match TRBD1. This CDR3 contains 15 residues. The ends lost 5 bases at V and 0 bases at J; junction bases unmatched: 9. The germline gives CDR1 DFQATT, CDR2 SNEGSKA (reference sequence). The CDR3 here is CSASTGPLVNTEAFF. DNA for the CDR3: TGCAGTGCTTCGACAGGGCCCCTTGTGAACACTGAAGCTTTCTTT.

This clonotype occurred a few times. This rearrangement joins TRBV18 to TRBJ1-2; TRBD1 agrees at 8 bases. Looked up from germline, CDR1 is KGHSH and CDR2 is LQKENI. The trim removed 5 bases at V and 6 bases at J, leaving 5 bases unmatched. This CDR3 has 13 amino acids. CDR3 DNA sequence: TGTGCCAGCTCATCCCGGACAGGGCATGGCTACACCTTC. It yields the protein CASSSRTGHGYTF.

This clonotype came up many times. The chain is built from TRBV5-1 and TRBJ1-5; possible D gene TRBD1, 6 bases. V lost 1 base and J lost 4, with 12 bases in between. Per the germline V gene, CDR1 is SGHRS and CDR2 is YFSETQ. The CDR3 spans 15 residues. CDR3 residues: CASSLLGARNQPQHF. The DNA of the CDR3 is TGCGCCAGCAGCTTGTTGGGGGCACGAAATCAGCCCCAGCATTTT. The variable domain in full, completed from reference TRBV5-1 and TRBJ1-5, reads KAGVTQTPRYLIKTRGQQVTLSCSPISGHRSVSWYQQTPGQGLQFLFEYFSETQRNKGNFPGRFSGRQFSNSRSEMNVSTLELGDSALYLCASSLLGARNQPQHFGDGTRLSIL.

At least ten counts were recorded for this clonotype. The rearrangement joins TRBV23-1 to TRBJ1-1; D may be TRBD1 (6 bases). TRBV23-1 falls under the ORF class, with uncertain function. The CDR3 contains 17 residues. V lost 3 bases to trimming and J lost 3 bases, with 20 bases between them. CDR3 in amino acids: CASSHRDLFNRDTEAFF. In DNA, the CDR3 is TGCGCCAGCAGTCACCGGGACTTATTTAACAGGGACACTGAAGCTTTCTTT.

This clonotype was detected ten times or more. The genes are TRBV7-8 and TRBJ2-1; TRBD1 matches at 7 bases. CDR1 and CDR2 from the germline V gene are SGHVS and FQNEAQ. With 5 bases clipped from V and 0 bases from J, the junction kept 7 bases outside the gene matches. This CDR3 contains 16 residues. DNA for the CDR3: TGTGCCAGCAGCGGTAGGGGACAGCCCTCCTACAATGAGCAGTTCTTC. Translation gives CASSGRGQPSYNEQFF.

This clonotype was seen a handful of times. The gene calls are TRBV27 and TRBJ2-1; the D gene is possibly TRBD1 (5 bases). Germline CDR1 is MNHEY and CDR2 is SMNVEV (reference sequence). The CDR3 spans 15 residues. V was pared by 4 bases and J by 0 bases, with 10 bases between. As DNA, the CDR3 is TGTGCCAGCAGTTCGGACAACAGCTCCTACAATGAGCAGTTCTTC. Translation: CASSSDNSSYNEQFF.

This clonotype was observed many times. V usage is TRBV6-2 or TRBV6-3 and J usage is TRBJ1-6; no definite D call. CDR1 is MNHEY, CDR2 SVGEGT, per germline. Trimming removed 2 bases from V and 14 bases from J, with 10 bases in between. There are 12 residues in the CDR3. For the CDR3, the DNA is TGTGCCAGCAGTTACAGCGCATCCACCCTCCACTTT. Amino acid sequence: CASSYSASTLHF.

This clonotype was seen a few times. CDR3 loop: CAISESSGVTTDTQYF. Written as DNA, the CDR3 is TGTGCCATCAGTGAGTCGTCCGGAGTCACAACAGATACGCAGTATTTT. This chain uses TRBV10-3 with TRBJ2-3, with D uncertain. The V end was cut by 0 bases, the J end by 3 bases, with 13 bases between. This CDR3 comprises 16 residues. CDR1 is ENHRY, CDR2 SYGVKD, per germline.

In its sample, this clonotype was seen a few times. The CDR3 bases are TGCGCCAGCAGCCAAGGGGCCCCGGGGGGGACCCTCGACAATGAGCAGTTCTTC. Translated, it gives CASSQGAPGGTLDNEQFF. The J gene is TRBJ2-1, the V gene TRBV4-3, with 8 bases that match TRBD2. CDR3 length: 18 residues. V shed 1 base and J 5 bases; nucleotides not matched to a gene: 13. CDR1 LGHNA and CDR2 YSLEER come from the germline V gene.

The V gene is TRBV2, the J gene TRBJ1-4, with no clear D. The germline gives CDR1 SNHLY, CDR2 FYNNEI. The CDR3 has 13 amino acids. V was shortened by 5 bases and J by 7 bases, with 11 bases between the two germline ends. The CDR3 here is CASSPKRLEKLFF. The CDR3 nucleotides read TGTGCCAGCAGTCCTAAGAGGCTTGAAAAACTGTTTTTT.

This clonotype has a count of ten or more. J is TRBJ2-6 and V is TRBV5-6; the D gene is possibly TRBD1 (5 bases). The CDR3 has 17 residues. Germline CDR1 SGHDT, CDR2 YYEEEE. V lost 4 bases and J lost 2, with 16 bases in between. The chain's CDR3 is CASSPGSYRTGANVLTF. Written as DNA, the CDR3 is TGTGCCAGCAGCCCAGGGTCTTACCGGACTGGGGCCAACGTCCTGACTTTC.

This clonotype occurred many times. The J gene is TRBJ1-3, the V gene TRBV29-1, with D uncertain. CDR1 SQVTM and CDR2 ANQGSEA come from the germline V gene. V lost 0 bases to trimming and J lost 4 bases, with 10 bases between them. The CDR3 loop spans 14 amino acids. Written as DNA, the CDR3 is TGCAGCGTTGAAGATAGGGCGCGGGGAAACACCATATATTTT. Translation gives CSVEDRARGNTIYF.

Ten or more counts support this clonotype. This chain joins TRBV14 and TRBJ2-2; D is possibly TRBD1 (5 bases). The V and J ends lost 8 bases and 4 bases respectively, with 14 bases between them. This CDR3 contains 14 residues. From germline, CDR1 is SGHDN and CDR2 FVKESK. Here the CDR3 DNA reads TGTGCCAGCGGTCAGATGGACACCACCGGGGAGCTGTTTTTT. This translates into CASGQMDTTGELFF.

In this sample, this clonotype turned up many times. The chain recombines TRBV19 with TRBJ2-1; D may correspond to TRBD1 or TRBD2 (5 bases each). CDR1 is LNHDA, CDR2 SQIVND, per germline (reference sequence). CDR3 length equals 16 residues. V lost 4 bases to trimming and J lost 0 bases, with 13 bases between them. CDR3 protein: CASSTGTVVSYNEQFF. CDR3 coding DNA: TGTGCCAGTAGTACTGGGACGGTCGTCTCCTACAATGAGCAGTTCTTC.

This clonotype was seen at least ten times. The chain employs TRBV29-1 and TRBJ1-5; D is perhaps TRBD1 (5 bases). Germline V CDR1 and CDR2: SQVTM, ANQGSEA. The CDR3 sequence is 12 residues long. V was pared by 5 bases and J by 4 bases, with 9 bases between. Here the CDR3 DNA reads TGCAGCGTTCTTTGGGGGAATCAGCCCCAGCATTTT. Its protein product is CSVLWGNQPQHF. Full variable domain (outside the CDR3, taken from reference TRBV29-1 and TRBJ1-5): SAVISQKPSRDICQRGTSLTIQCQVDSQVTMMFWYRQQPGQSLTLIATANQGSEATYESGFVIDKFPISRPNLTFSTLTVSNMSPEDSSIYLCSVLWGNQPQHFGDGTRLSIL.

This clonotype has ten or more counts. The V call is TRBV9, the J call TRBJ1-2; tentatively, D is TRBD1 (5 bases). Germline-derived CDR1 and CDR2 are SGDLS and YYNGEE. V lost 4 bases and J lost 8, with 18 bases in between. The CDR3 loop spans 14 amino acids. The CDR3 nucleotides read TGTGCCAGCAGCCCCTCTCAACGGGGGGTCGGCTACACCTTC. Its translation is CASSPSQRGVGYTF.

The rearrangement uses TRBV7-3 and TRBJ2-2, with unresolved D. The V end was cut by 6 bases, the J end by 5 bases, with 10 bases between. Germline V gene lookup returns CDR1 SGHTA and CDR2 FQGTGA. The CDR3 length is 13 residues. The CDR3 protein is CASRAERTGELFF. CDR3 nucleotide sequence: TGTGCCAGCAGGGCTGAGAGGACCGGGGAGCTGTTTTTT.

This clonotype was recorded many times. The rearrangement joins TRBV28 to TRBJ2-3; the D gene is possibly TRBD1 (6 bases). Looked up from germline, CDR1 is MDHEN and CDR2 is SYDVKM. The CDR3 spans 14 residues. The ends were cut back, 5 bases at V and 3 bases at J, with 12 bases in the middle. The CDR3 loop reads CASSLEGVTDTQYF. The CDR3 nucleotides read TGTGCCAGCAGTCTCGAGGGGGTAACAGATACGCAGTATTTT. Full variable domain (outside the CDR3, taken from reference TRBV28 and TRBJ2-3): DVKVTQSSRYLVKRTGEKVFLECVQDMDHENMFWYRQDPGLGLRLIYFSYDVKMKEKGDIPEGYSVSREKKERFSLILESASTNQTSMYLCASSLEGVTDTQYFGPGTRLTVL.

The V gene is TRBV10-3, the J gene TRBJ2-3, with 7 bases that match TRBD2. This CDR3 comprises 15 residues. The ends lost 5 bases at V and 0 bases at J; junction bases unmatched: 5. Germline values: CDR1 ENHRY, CDR2 SYGVKD. The CDR3 DNA sequence: TGTGCCATCAGTACCGCGGGACTAAGCACAGATACGCAGTATTTT. Its protein is CAISTAGLSTDTQYF.

Ten or more counts support this clonotype. The chain couples TRBV7-9 to TRBJ2-5, with unresolved D. V lost 0 bases and J 2 bases, leaving 7 bases between the germline ends. Germline V lookup: CDR1 SEHNR, CDR2 FQNEAQ (reference sequence). The CDR3 covers 14 residues. CDR3 in amino acids: CASSLAGLQETQYF. As DNA, the CDR3 is TGTGCCAGCAGCTTAGCCGGGCTACAAGAGACCCAGTACTTC.

This clonotype was counted many times. V and J are TRBV24-1 and TRBJ1-4; 7 bases line up with TRBD1. Germline V lookup: CDR1 KGHDR, CDR2 SFDVKD. The ends lost 3 bases at V and 5 bases at J; junction bases unmatched: 5. The CDR3 has 15 residues. The CDR3 DNA sequence: TGTGCCACCAGTGATCCGGGACAGAGCAATGAAAAACTGTTTTTT. Translation gives CATSDPGQSNEKLFF.